Given below is one T cell receptor (beta chain) in context. The sample is drawn from a study of cytomegalovirus exposure and HLA in healthy donors. The CDR3 consists of 13 residues. Per the germline V gene, CDR1 is MGHDK and CDR2 is SYGVNS. The junction had 8 bases not matched to a gene; V was cut back by 9 bases and J by 5 bases. PCR used 60 Vbeta primers and 13 Jbeta primers. Libraries were prepared by immunoSEQ multiplex PCR; TCRdb keeps only in-frame clonotypes and omits some of them. The sample shows approximately 220,000 clones, approximately 70% of them seen only once. The sequenced sample was PBMCs. This sequence originates from a woman in her twenties or thirties in good health and CMV-seronegative. This chain links TRBV25-1 with TRBJ2-5, with TRBD2 matching 8 bases. CDR3 nucleotide sequence: TGTGCCAGTACTAGCGGAGGAGGGGAGACCCAGTACTTC. Translated, it gives CASTSGGGETQYF.